Below, 31 T cell receptor beta chains from the same sample are listed, as sequenced in a study of blood T cell repertoires in COVID-19. TCRdb keeps only in-frame clones here, not all; method: immunoSEQ multiplex PCR. The sample records roughly 150,000 clones, about four fifths being singletons. Sequences were obtained from peripheral blood. All receptors derive from a woman of 80 years or more with active or convalescent COVID-19.

This clone was seen a handful of times. This rearrangement joins TRBV7-3 to TRBJ1-1, with D uncertain. This CDR3 has 13 amino acids. Deletions cut 3 bases from V and 6 bases from J, with 11 bases between. The germline CDR1 and CDR2 sequences are SGHTA and FQGTGA. Written as DNA, the CDR3 is TGTGCCAGCAGCTTCCAAACGGTCGCTGAAGCTTTCTTT. Its translation is CASSFQTVAEAFF.

This chain links TRBV7-6 with TRBJ2-6; 7 positions agree with TRBD1. Germline CDR1 SGHVS, CDR2 FNYEAQ. This CDR3 is 17 amino acids long. The junction had 7 bases not matched to a gene; V was cut back by 5 bases and J by 0 bases. CDR3 DNA sequence: TGTGCCAGCAGCCTTAGACAGGGAAGCTCTGGGGCCAACGTCCTGACTTTC. Translating it yields CASSLRQGSSGANVLTF.

The chain recombines TRBV10-2 with TRBJ2-7; 11 nucleotides line up with TRBD2. Trimming at V came to 5 bases and at J to 0 bases, leaving 3 bases not matched to a gene. The CDR3 length is 15 residues. The germline gives CDR1 WSHSY, CDR2 SAAADI. CDR3 loop: CASSFSGRGSYEQYF. CDR3 DNA: TGCGCCAGCAGTTTTAGCGGGAGGGGCTCCTACGAGCAGTACTTC.

J is TRBJ2-1 and V is TRBV12-5; a possible D gene is TRBD2 (6 bases). Germline assignment: CDR1 LGHNT and CDR2 FRNRAP. The CDR3 runs to 15 residues. The V and J ends lost 4 bases and 2 bases respectively, with 12 bases between them. CDR3 region: CASGYGGSTYNEQFF. The CDR3 DNA reads as TGTGCTAGTGGTTATGGGGGGAGTACCTACAATGAGCAGTTCTTC.

The chain uses TRBV5-1 and TRBJ2-5, with 13 bases that match TRBD2. CDR1 is SGHRS, CDR2 YFSETQ, per germline. The junction had 10 bases not matched to a gene; V was cut back by 3 bases and J by 5 bases. The CDR3 has 17 residues. DNA of the CDR3: TGCGCCAGCAGCTCGAACCAACTAGCGGGAGGGGGGGAGACCCAGTACTTC. Residues: CASSSNQLAGGGETQYF.

The chain recombines TRBV6-2 or TRBV6-3 with TRBJ1-3; D is perhaps TRBD1 (6 bases). Germline-derived CDR1 and CDR2 are MNHEY and SVGEGT. The CDR3 covers 16 residues. V was cut by 3 bases and J by 1 base, with 13 bases left in between. CDR3 amino acids: CASSYTGHPSGNTIYF. CDR3 sequence (DNA): TGTGCCAGCAGTTATACAGGGCACCCATCTGGAAACACCATATATTTT.

The chain uses TRBV10-2 and TRBJ1-1; perhaps TRBD1 as D (6 bases). Germline values: CDR1 WSHSY, CDR2 SAAADI. V shed 5 bases and J shed 3 bases, with 16 bases lying between them. The CDR3 is 15 amino acids. The CDR3 loop is CASSRQDWWDTEAFF. The CDR3 bases are TGCGCCAGCAGTCGACAGGATTGGTGGGACACTGAAGCTTTCTTT.

This clone was seen only once. The V call is TRBV5-4, the J call TRBJ2-7; perhaps TRBD2 as D (6 bases). CDR1 and CDR2 from the germline V gene are SGHNT and YYREEE (reference sequence). V was clipped by 8 bases and J by 3 bases, with 18 bases between them. The CDR3 contains 14 residues. The CDR3 sequence is CASKFRLGGYEQYF. CDR3 coding DNA: TGTGCCAGTAAATTCAGACTAGGTGGCTACGAGCAGTACTTC.

This clone showed up just a few times. The chain recombines TRBV3-1 (or the pseudogene TRBV3-2) with TRBJ1-4, with 9 bases fitting TRBD1. CDR3 length: 18 amino acids. Germline lookup yields CDR1 LGHDT and CDR2 YNNKEL (reference sequence). V lost 4 bases to trimming and J lost 3 bases; unmatched junction nucleotides: 12. The CDR3: CASSRVLPGQGPNEKLFF. The CDR3 nucleotides read TGTGCCAGCAGCCGCGTTCTACCGGGACAGGGACCTAATGAAAAACTGTTTTTT.

This rearrangement joins TRBV6-2 or TRBV6-3 to TRBJ2-1, with TRBD1 identical over 10 bases. From germline, CDR1 is MNHEY and CDR2 SVGEGT. Trimming at V came to 5 bases and at J to 4 bases, leaving 5 bases not matched to a gene. The length of the CDR3 is 15 residues. For the CDR3, the DNA is TGTGCCAGCAGTACCGGGACAGGGGTATACAATGAGCAGTTCTTC. It translates to CASSTGTGVYNEQFF.

The V gene is TRBV18, the J gene TRBJ2-2, with 15 bases that match TRBD2. V shed 6 bases, J shed 5 bases, and the junction held 4 bases outside the gene matches. Germline CDR1 and CDR2: KGHSH and LQKENI. The CDR3 sequence is 16 residues long. The CDR3 bases are TGTGCCAGCTCGGGACTAGCGGGAGGACTGACCGGGGAGCTGTTTTTT. Translated, it gives CASSGLAGGLTGELFF.

Regarding this clone: Other DNA sequences from this sample encode an identical CDR3 as well. The J gene is TRBJ1-1, the V gene TRBV19; D call uncertain. This CDR3 has 13 amino acids. Germline V gene lookup returns CDR1 LNHDA and CDR2 SQIVND (reference sequence). The germline V and J ends were trimmed by 3 bases and 4 bases, with 9 bases remaining between them. CDR3 nucleotide sequence: TGTGCCAGTAGTATTGACCGGGTCACTGAAGCTTTCTTT. It encodes CASSIDRVTEAFF.

This chain joins TRBV30 and TRBJ2-3; 9 bases are shared with TRBD1. Germline V gives CDR1 GTSNPN, CDR2 SVGIG (reference sequence). Germline trimming cut 4 bases from V and 4 bases from J; bases unmatched to any gene: 6. The length of the CDR3 is 14 residues. Here the CDR3 DNA reads TGTGCCTGGAATGACAGGGGGGGGCCAGATACGCAGTATTTT. Protein sequence: CAWNDRGGPDTQYF. Variable domain in full (rest from reference TRBV30 and TRBJ2-3): SQTIHQWPATLVQPVGSPLSLECTVEGTSNPNLYWYRQAAGRGLQLLFYSVGIGQISSEVPQNLSASRPQDRQFILSSKKLLLSDSGFYLCAWNDRGGPDTQYFGPGTRLTVL.

This chain links TRBV7-3 with TRBJ2-3; 10 bases map to TRBD2. Germline-derived CDR1 and CDR2 are SGHTA and FQGTGA. V gave up 5 bases and J gave up 10 bases; unmatched junction bases: 9. The CDR3 length is 14 residues. In DNA, the CDR3 is TGTGCCAGCAGCCCTCGTTTAGCGGGAGGCTCGCAGTATTTT. As protein: CASSPRLAGGSQYF.

CDR3 sequence: CASSVGKGSYNEQFF. DNA of the CDR3: TGTGCCAGCTCGGTCGGGAAAGGGTCCTACAATGAGCAGTTCTTC. This sequence joins TRBV18 and TRBJ2-1, with D possibly TRBD2 on 5 matching bases. This CDR3 contains 15 residues. Per the germline V gene, CDR1 is KGHSH and CDR2 is LQKENI. The V end lost 6 bases, the J end lost 1 base, and 13 bases lay between the germline ends.

J is TRBJ2-5 and V is TRBV5-1; 12 nucleotides align to TRBD2. With V trimmed by 5 bases and J by 3 bases, 2 bases remained unmatched. From germline, CDR1 is SGHRS and CDR2 YFSETQ. CDR3 size: 14 residues. CDR3 sequence: CASSSSGREETQYF. In nucleotides, the CDR3 is TGCGCCAGCAGTTCTAGCGGGAGGGAAGAGACCCAGTACTTC. Full variable domain (rest looked up from reference TRBV5-1 and TRBJ2-5): KAGVTQTPRYLIKTRGQQVTLSCSPISGHRSVSWYQQTPGQGLQFLFEYFSETQRNKGNFPGRFSGRQFSNSRSEMNVSTLELGDSALYLCASSSSGREETQYFGPGTRLLVL.

The chain uses TRBV11-2 and TRBJ1-1, with 7 bases that match TRBD1. The CDR3 has 15 residues. CDR1 is SGHAT and CDR2 is FQNNGV in the germline V gene. Trimming cost V 0 bases and J 6 bases; bases outside gene matches: 7. CDR3 in amino acids: CASSLDGRGRSEAFF. The CDR3, as DNA: TGTGCCAGCAGCTTAGATGGCAGGGGGAGGTCTGAAGCTTTCTTT.

The gene calls are TRBV10-1 and TRBJ2-2, with D unclear. V was pared by 4 bases and J by 2 bases, with 8 bases between. CDR1 is WNHNN, CDR2 SYGVQD, per germline (reference sequence). CDR3 size: 14 residues. CDR3 in DNA: TGCGCCAGCAGTGTCGCGCGAAACACCGGGGAGCTGTTTTTT. It is translated as CASSVARNTGELFF.

As DNA, the CDR3 is TGTGCCAGCAGTGATAAGAGCTTTTCACCCCTCCACTTT. Translated: CASSDKSFSPLHF. The gene calls are TRBV2 and TRBJ1-6; D call uncertain. Trimming removed 3 bases at V and 9 bases at J, with 9 bases between. Germline V gene data show CDR1 as SNHLY and CDR2 as FYNNEI. This CDR3 comprises 13 residues.

Note on this clone: At the DNA level, this CDR3 is encoded by other sequences in the same sample as well. J is TRBJ2-2 and V is TRBV7-3, with 16 bases aligning to TRBD2. The CDR3 has 16 amino acids. V trimming: 5 bases; J trimming: 5 bases; junction bases outside the gene matches: 2. CDR1 is SGHTA, CDR2 FQGTGA, per germline. CDR3 bases: TGTGCCAGCAGCCGGGGACTAGCGGGAGGGACCGGGGAGCTGTTTTTT. It codes for CASSRGLAGGTGELFF.

V and J are TRBV2 and TRBJ2-3; D is possibly TRBD2 (6 bases). Trimming stripped 2 bases from V and 6 bases from J, with 15 bases between. CDR1 is SNHLY, CDR2 FYNNEI, per germline. The CDR3 has 15 residues. CDR3 protein: CASSETTYGGDTQYF. Here the CDR3 DNA reads TGTGCCAGCAGTGAAACGACTTACGGGGGTGATACGCAGTATTTT. The full variable domain, completed using reference TRBV2 and TRBJ2-3, is EPEVTQTPSHQVTQMGQEVILRCVPISNHLYFYWYRQILGQKVEFLVSFYNNEISEKSEIFDDQFSVERPDGSNFTLKIRSTKLEDSAMYFCASSETTYGGDTQYFGPGTRLTVL.

The genes are TRBV21-1 and TRBJ1-1. TRBV21-1 is a pseudogene. The CDR3 length is 13 residues. For the CDR3, the DNA is TGTGCCAGCAGCCCCCGGGTTAACACTGAAGCTTTCTTT. Protein sequence: CASSPRVNTEAFF.

As concerns this clone: The DNA is left out, because the CDR3 cannot be placed on it with certainty; the CDR3 is given as TCRdb lists it. The chain joins TRBV5-6 to TRBJ2-7; whether TRBD1, the table's D call, matches the DNA was not checked. Germline V lookup: CDR1 SGHDT, CDR2 YYEEEE. The CDR3 is 16 amino acids long, termini counted. CDR3 loop: CASSFGPGLVYSEQYF.

The V call is TRBV6-1, the J call TRBJ2-1; tentative D call: TRBD2 (5 bases). This CDR3 is built from 16 residues. CDR1 is MNHNS, CDR2 SASEGT, per germline. The V gene lost 1 base and the J gene lost 0 bases, with 10 bases spanning the gap. The CDR3: CASSEGQRSSYNEQFF. The CDR3 DNA reads as TGTGCCAGCAGTGAAGGCCAGCGGAGCTCCTACAATGAGCAGTTCTTC.

The chain links TRBV24-1 to TRBJ1-6; 7 positions agree with TRBD1. J was trimmed by 10 bases and V by 1 base; bases with no gene match: 12. Germline loops: CDR1 KGHDR, CDR2 SFDVKD. This CDR3 is built from 17 residues. The CDR3 protein is CATSDLRGPVSASPLHF. CDR3 sequence (DNA): TGTGCCACCAGTGATTTAAGGGGGCCGGTTTCTGCCTCACCCCTCCACTTT.

The rearrangement links TRBV3-1 (or the pseudogene TRBV3-2) to TRBJ1-1; D unclear. From germline, CDR1 is LGHDT and CDR2 YNNKEL (reference sequence). This CDR3 has 12 amino acids. V was trimmed by 5 bases and J by 3 bases, leaving 7 bases between them. CDR3 DNA: TGTGCCAGCAGCTTTCTCCACACTGAAGCTTTCTTT. This encodes CASSFLHTEAFF.

V is TRBV11-2 and J is TRBJ2-7; tentative D call: TRBD1 (6 bases). Trimming left V 6 bases short and J 5 bases short, with 11 bases between. Germline lookup yields CDR1 SGHAT and CDR2 FQNNGV. The CDR3 extends over 12 amino acids. The CDR3 sequence: CASSTGYDEQYF. DNA of the CDR3: TGTGCCAGCAGTACAGGGTACGACGAGCAGTACTTC.

The rearrangement joins TRBV24-1 to TRBJ2-3; no clear D. V was clipped by 10 bases and J by 0 bases, with 10 bases between them. Germline lookup yields CDR1 KGHDR and CDR2 SFDVKD. CDR3 size: 13 residues. This CDR3 reads CATAAPSTDTQYF. The CDR3, as DNA: TGTGCCACGGCAGCGCCCAGCACAGATACGCAGTATTTT.

The chain recombines TRBV7-9 with TRBJ1-3; unclear D gene. CDR1 and CDR2 from the germline V gene are SEHNR and FQNEAQ (reference sequence). The CDR3 runs 14 residues. V was shortened by 4 bases and J by 4 bases, with 11 bases between the two germline ends. CDR3 in DNA: TGTGCCAGCAGCTGGATCCCGGGGGGAAACACCATATATTTT. Translating gives CASSWIPGGNTIYF.

This clone was seen more than once but under ten times. This chain connects TRBV12-3 or TRBV12-4 to TRBJ1-2; TRBD1 aligns across 7 bases. This CDR3 region has 13 residues. J was trimmed by 3 bases and V by 7 bases; bases with no gene match: 5. CDR3 DNA: TGTGCCAGCACCACGACAGGGTACTATGGCTACACCTTC. Protein sequence: CASTTTGYYGYTF.

The gene calls are TRBV5-1 and TRBJ1-4, with TRBD1 matching 12 bases. The V gene's germline CDR1 is SGHRS and CDR2 YFSETQ. The CDR3 is 15 amino acids. Germline trimming cut 4 bases from V and 7 bases from J; bases unmatched to any gene: 5. CDR3 amino acids: CASSDGTGGSEKLFF. The CDR3 region has the DNA TGCGCCAGCAGCGACGGGACAGGGGGCTCTGAAAAACTGTTTTTT.